The rows below give T cell receptor beta chains drawn from one sample of a study of blood T cell repertoires in COVID-19. Only in-frame clones appear in the TCRdb table, and some are missing; sequencing was by immunoSEQ multiplex PCR. Among 250,000 to 300,000 clones, 75% to 90% were seen once, and the ten largest hold 9.5% to 13%. Sequenced sample: peripheral blood. The receptors stem from an older woman with COVID-19, enrolled during active disease. The CDR3 runs from the conserved cysteine through the conserved F or W. The D gene is left open where the match is weak. Size values are once, few and many counts, or a class for expanded clones, and some rows have none.

D gene	V gene	J gene	clone size	CDR3 protein	CDR3 DNA
NA	TRBV19	TRBJ2-3	NA	CASSRRARTDTQYF	TGTGCCAGTAGTAGGAGGGCCAGAACAGATACGCAGTATTTT
NA	TRBV24-1	TRBJ2-5	NA	CATSFGQQETQYF	TGTGCCACCAGTTTTGGACAGCAAGAGACCCAGTACTTC
NA	TRBV7-3	TRBJ2-4	NA	CASSLTARENIQYF	TGTGCCAGCAGCTTAACGGCCAGGGAAAACATTCAGTACTTC
TRBD1	TRBV28	TRBJ1-2	NA	CASSPPGQGVYGYTF	TGTGCCAGCAGTCCACCGGGACAGGGGGTGTATGGCTACACCTTC
NA	TRBV4-1	TRBJ2-1	NA	CASSQVRTSRHYNEQFF	TGCGCCAGCAGCCAAGTTCGAACTAGCCGTCACTACAATGAGCAGTTCTTC
NA	TRBV7-6	TRBJ1-1	once	CASRSPGAEAFF	TGTGCCAGCAGATCCCCAGGCGCTGAAGCTTTCTTT
TRBD1	TRBV2	TRBJ2-7	NA	CASSGQGQGGEQYF	TGTGCCAGCAGTGGGCAGGGACAGGGGGGAGAGCAGTACTTC
TRBD1	TRBV5-6	TRBJ1-6	NA	CASSWGQPTYNSPLHF	TGTGCCAGCAGCTGGGGACAGCCAACCTATAATTCACCCCTCCACTTT
NA	TRBV19	TRBJ1-2	NA	CASSTELGYTF	TGTGCCAGTAGCACGGAGCTTGGCTACACCTTC
NA	TRBV28	TRBJ2-7	NA	CASSLFAGKTYEQYF	TGTGCCAGCAGTTTATTTGCGGGAAAGACCTACGAGCAGTACTTC
NA	TRBV5-4	TRBJ1-1	NA	CASRTLQGEAFF	TGTGCCAGCAGAACTCTACAGGGTGAAGCTTTCTTT
NA	TRBV2	TRBJ2-7	once	CASSERVQAYEQYF	TGTGCCAGCAGTGAGCGAGTTCAAGCCTACGAGCAGTACTTC
TRBD1	TRBV9	TRBJ1-2	NA	CASSVGGDSPWGGYTF	TGTGCCAGCAGCGTAGGAGGGGACAGCCCCTGGGGTGGCTACACCTTC
NA	TRBV4-1	TRBJ1-6	NA	CASSQPRVRDYNSPLHF	TGCGCCAGCAGCCAGCCCCGGGTCAGGGACTATAATTCACCCCTCCACTTT
TRBD1	TRBV19	TRBJ1-6	once	CASSSGTVYSPLHF	TGTGCCAGTAGCTCCGGGACAGTGTACTCACCCCTCCACTTT
NA	TRBV28	TRBJ1-5	NA	CASSWGQGFQPQHF	TGTGCCAGCAGTTGGGGGCAGGGATTCCAGCCCCAGCATTTT